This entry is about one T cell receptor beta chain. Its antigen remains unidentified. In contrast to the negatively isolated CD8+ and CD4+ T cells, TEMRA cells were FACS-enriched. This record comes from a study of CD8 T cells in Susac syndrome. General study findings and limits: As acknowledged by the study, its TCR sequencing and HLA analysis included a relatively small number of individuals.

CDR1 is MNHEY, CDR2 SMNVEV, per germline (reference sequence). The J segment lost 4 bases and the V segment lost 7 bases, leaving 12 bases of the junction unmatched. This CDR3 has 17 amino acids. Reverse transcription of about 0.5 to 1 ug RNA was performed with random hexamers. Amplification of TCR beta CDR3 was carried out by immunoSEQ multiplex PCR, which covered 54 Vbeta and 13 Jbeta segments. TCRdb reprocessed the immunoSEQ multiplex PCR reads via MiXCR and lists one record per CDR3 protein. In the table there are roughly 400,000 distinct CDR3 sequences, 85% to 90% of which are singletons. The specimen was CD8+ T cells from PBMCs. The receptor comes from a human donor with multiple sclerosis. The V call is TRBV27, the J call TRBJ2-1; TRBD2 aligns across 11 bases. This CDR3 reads CASTLIGTSGGYNEQFF. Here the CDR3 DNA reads TGTGCCAGCACCCTGATCGGAACTAGCGGGGGTTACAATGAGCAGTTCTTC.